The next 14 T cell receptor beta chains were all read from a single sample in a study of brain metastases from non-small cell lung cancer. Libraries were prepared by immunoSEQ multiplex PCR; TCRdb keeps only in-frame clonotypes and omits some of them. The profile shows around 3,500 clones, under 80% of them singletons. The material sequenced was primary lung tumor tissue. The receptors come from a donor at least 40 years old with non-small cell lung cancer.

On this clone: Given a much more abundant clone one base away, this may be a read error. The V call is TRBV4-1, the J call TRBJ2-7; TRBD1 aligns across 10 bases. Germline lookup yields CDR1 MGHRA and CDR2 YSYEKL. This CDR3 has 16 amino acids. This CDR3 is CVSSQTGTGVGYEQYF. Written as DNA, the CDR3 is TGCGTCAGCAGCCAAACCGGGACAGGGGTTGGCTACGAGCAGTACTTC.

This clone was detected only once. This sequence joins TRBV10-3 and TRBJ1-2; D gene uncertain. This CDR3 spans 12 amino acids. V lost 0 bases, J lost 3 bases, and 2 bases lay in between. Germline V CDR1 and CDR2: ENHRY, SYGVKD. CDR3 loop: CAISESYYGYTF. CDR3 DNA sequence: TGTGCCATCAGTGAGTCGTACTATGGCTACACCTTC.

The chain uses TRBV3-1 (or the pseudogene TRBV3-2) and TRBJ2-4, with D maybe TRBD2 (5 bases). V dropped 9 bases and J dropped 4 bases, with 25 bases sitting between them. The CDR3 is 17 residues long. CDR1 is LGHDT and CDR2 is YNNKEL in the germline V gene (reference sequence). The DNA of the CDR3 is TGTGCCAGAGCGGCTTGGCTCCCATTTGCAAAGAAAAACATTCAGTACTTC. It translates to CARAAWLPFAKKNIQYF.

This chain links TRBV7-8 with TRBJ1-2, with no clear D. Trimming removed 0 bases at V and 2 bases at J, with 7 bases between. The length of the CDR3 is 14 residues. From germline, CDR1 is SGHVS and CDR2 FQNEAQ. The CDR3 region is CASSLAEVNYGYTF. CDR3 nucleotide sequence: TGTGCCAGCAGCTTAGCGGAAGTCAACTATGGCTACACCTTC.

The DNA for the CDR3 is TGTGCCAGCAGAGACAGTCTATATGGCTACACCTTC. Translated, it gives CASRDSLYGYTF. J is TRBJ1-2 and V is TRBV6-5; tentatively, D is TRBD1 (5 bases). The ends were cut back, 6 bases at V and 5 bases at J, with 10 bases in the middle. Germline V gene sequence: CDR1 MNHEY, CDR2 SVGAGI. This CDR3 has 12 residues.

This clone has just one count. This chain joins TRBV7-9 and TRBJ1-2; a weak D match, TRBD1 (6 bases). This CDR3 has 16 residues. Trimming stripped 5 bases from V and 7 bases from J, with 23 bases between. Per germline, CDR1 SEHNR and CDR2 FQNEAQ (reference sequence). CDR3 loop: CASSPGSQDRIGGYTF. CDR3 DNA sequence: TGTGCCAGCAGCCCCGGATCACAGGACAGAATCGGTGGCTACACCTTC.

This clone showed up just a few times. V is TRBV30 and J is TRBJ2-3; D unclear. V shed 0 bases and J shed 6 bases, with 7 bases lying between them. CDR3 length: 12 amino acids. The germline gives CDR1 GTSNPN, CDR2 SVGIG (reference sequence). CDR3 region: CAWSVRADTQYF. The DNA of the CDR3 is TGTGCCTGGAGTGTACGAGCGGATACGCAGTATTTT.

The chain has TRBV9 and TRBJ1-1; D perhaps matches TRBD1 (6 bases). The V gene lost 1 base and the J gene lost 4 bases, with 20 bases spanning the gap. Germline V gene data show CDR1 as SGDLS and CDR2 as YYNGEE. This CDR3 has 17 amino acids. CDR3 protein: CASSVSIVGGASTEAFF. CDR3 nucleotide sequence: TGTGCCAGCAGCGTATCAATCGTTGGGGGGGCCAGCACTGAAGCTTTCTTT.

In DNA, the CDR3 is TGTGCCAGCAGCTTAGCTTCGGGGGCGCGTCATAATTCACCCCTCCACTTT. This translates into CASSLASGARHNSPLHF. The V call is TRBV7-9, the J call TRBJ1-6, with D tentatively TRBD1 (6 bases). Germline V lookup: CDR1 SEHNR, CDR2 FQNEAQ (reference sequence). The V end lost 0 bases, the J end lost 5 bases, and 14 bases lay between the germline ends. This CDR3 region has 17 residues.

This chain connects TRBV27 to TRBJ1-3; D unresolved. Germline CDR1 is MNHEY and CDR2 is SMNVEV (reference sequence). The CDR3 covers 13 residues. V shed 6 bases and J shed 6 bases, with 12 bases lying between them. CDR3 protein: CASRRNTENTIYF. CDR3 coding DNA: TGTGCCAGCAGACGGAACACCGAAAACACCATATATTTT.

This clone was picked up a small number of times. This sequence joins TRBV6-2 or TRBV6-3 and TRBJ2-7; D remains unclear. This CDR3 comprises 17 residues. Trimming removed 5 bases at V and 4 bases at J, with 24 bases between. Germline CDR1 is MNHEY and CDR2 is SVGEGT. CDR3 protein: CASSPIRTNHLLYEQYF. CDR3 in DNA: TGTGCCAGCAGTCCAATTCGGACGAATCACCTACTGTACGAGCAGTACTTC.

This clone has a handful of counts. V usage is TRBV4-1 and J usage is TRBJ2-3; D possibly corresponds to TRBD1 (5 bases). The CDR3 contains 14 residues. The germline gives CDR1 MGHRA, CDR2 YSYEKL. V lost 4 bases and J 2 bases, leaving 10 bases between the germline ends. The DNA for the CDR3 is TGCGCCAGCAGCCCCGACAGCTACACAGATACGCAGTATTTT. Translated, it gives CASSPDSYTDTQYF.

This clone was observed a handful of times. This chain links TRBV19 with TRBJ1-3; no firm D call. Trimming pared 3 bases from V and 4 bases from J, leaving 1 base between. The length of the CDR3 is 11 residues. Germline CDR1 and CDR2: LNHDA and SQIVND (reference sequence). CDR3 protein: CASSMGNTIYF. The CDR3, as DNA: TGTGCCAGTAGTATGGGAAACACCATATATTTT.

The V and J genes are TRBV3-1 (or the pseudogene TRBV3-2) and TRBJ2-5; D is possibly TRBD1 (6 bases). The germline V gene encodes CDR1 LGHDT and CDR2 YNNKEL (reference sequence). This CDR3 is 13 amino acids long. Between the trimmed V and J ends, which lost 5 bases and 1 base, there was a span of 8 bases. The CDR3 here is CASSGGTQETQYF. The CDR3 region has the DNA TGTGCCAGCAGCGGGGGCACCCAAGAGACCCAGTACTTC.